The 19 T cell receptor beta chains below were found in one sample sequenced in a study of blood T cell repertoires in COVID-19. Assay: immunoSEQ multiplex PCR; the TCRdb copy retains only in-frame clones and omits some. The repertoire holds roughly 28,000 clones, with 82% as singletons. Sequenced material: peripheral blood. The receptors come from a man aged 80 or over with active or convalescent COVID-19.

V gene TRBV6-5 combines with J gene TRBJ1-2, with D perhaps TRBD1 (6 bases). The germline CDR1 and CDR2 sequences are MNHEY and SVGAGI. V was cut by 7 bases and J by 2 bases, with 14 bases left in between. This CDR3 has 14 amino acids. The CDR3 loop is CASTPTRGNYGYTF. CDR3 coding DNA: TGTGCCAGCACCCCGACCAGGGGAAACTATGGCTACACCTTC.

This chain joins TRBV7-9 and TRBJ1-3; D may be TRBD1 (5 bases). CDR1 is SEHNR and CDR2 is FQNEAQ in the germline V gene (reference sequence). The CDR3 is 16 residues long. V was pared by 4 bases and J by 0 bases, with 13 bases between. The CDR3 coding sequence is TGTGCCAGCAGCTCCGCAGGGTCCTACTCTGGAAACACCATATATTTT. This gives the protein CASSSAGSYSGNTIYF.

This chain connects TRBV7-8 to TRBJ1-4; 12 nucleotides line up with TRBD1. This CDR3 contains 17 residues. The V gene end was trimmed by 2 bases and the J gene end by 1 base; junction bases not matched to a gene: 2. Germline V lookup: CDR1 SGHVS, CDR2 FQNEAQ. The CDR3 region has the DNA TGTGCCAGCAGCTTAAGGGACAGGGGGCGAACTAATGAAAAACTGTTTTTT. Translation: CASSLRDRGRTNEKLFF.

The rearrangement links TRBV7-8 to TRBJ2-3; 8 positions agree with TRBD2. Germline loops: CDR1 SGHVS, CDR2 FQNEAQ. This CDR3 comprises 18 residues. Trimming removed 5 bases from V and 3 bases from J; junction bases left unmatched: 16. CDR3 DNA sequence: TGTGCCAGCAGCCTCGTCTGGGTGGCGGGAGGTGGGACAGATACGCAGTATTTT. This translates into CASSLVWVAGGGTDTQYF.

This sequence joins TRBV7-2 and TRBJ2-2; D gene uncertain. This CDR3 has 15 residues. With 0 bases removed from V and 3 bases from J, the gap between germline ends came to 8 bases. The germline gives CDR1 SGHTA, CDR2 FQGNSA. This CDR3 reads CASSLATPHTGELFF. In DNA form, the CDR3 reads TGTGCCAGCAGCTTAGCGACTCCCCACACCGGGGAGCTGTTTTTT.

V gene TRBV6-5 combines with J gene TRBJ1-4, with 8 bases fitting TRBD1. CDR3 length equals 13 residues. Losses at the gene ends were 8 bases for V and 4 bases for J; bases not matched to a gene: 3. Germline V gene sequence: CDR1 MNHEY, CDR2 SVGAGI. The CDR3 reads CASGDRLNEKLFF. The CDR3 region has the DNA TGTGCCAGCGGGGACAGGCTTAATGAAAAACTGTTTTTT.

The V gene is TRBV27, the J gene TRBJ1-1, with D possibly being TRBD1 (6 bases). Trimming took 1 base from V and 3 from J, leaving 9 bases between them. Germline CDR1 reads MNHEY; CDR2 reads SMNVEV (reference sequence). The CDR3 contains 14 residues. This CDR3 reads CASSLWGGHTEAFF. As DNA, the CDR3 is TGTGCCAGCAGTTTATGGGGGGGGCACACTGAAGCTTTCTTT.

V gene TRBV11-1 combines with J gene TRBJ2-7; 9 bases agree with TRBD1. V lost 4 bases, J lost 1 base, and 5 bases stayed unmatched. Germline CDR1 reads SGHAT; CDR2 reads FQDESV (reference sequence). This CDR3 has 15 residues. The chain's CDR3 is CASSSPGTGSYEQYF. CDR3 in DNA: TGTGCCAGCAGCTCCCCCGGGACAGGGTCCTACGAGCAGTACTTC.

The chain is built from TRBV7-9 and TRBJ1-2, with TRBD1 as a possible D gene (5 bases). This CDR3 contains 12 residues. V was cut by 5 bases and J by 8 bases, with 12 bases left in between. The V gene's germline CDR1 is SEHNR and CDR2 FQNEAQ (reference sequence). This CDR3 is CASSPGGSGYTF. The CDR3 nucleotides are TGTGCCAGCAGCCCGGGGGGTAGCGGCTACACCTTC.

This clone was observed a few times. This chain connects TRBV7-9 to TRBJ1-2, with D tentatively TRBD1 (5 bases). The CDR3 has 14 residues. Germline V gives CDR1 SEHNR, CDR2 FQNEAQ (reference sequence). V lost 7 bases and J 4 bases, leaving 16 bases between the germline ends. The CDR3: CASTTLRASYGYTF. The CDR3 DNA reads TGTGCCAGCACAACCCTCAGGGCCTCCTATGGCTACACCTTC.

The gene calls are TRBV2 and TRBJ2-7, with TRBD2 matching over 10 bases. With V trimmed by 3 bases and J by 3 bases, 5 bases remained unmatched. The CDR3 extends over 15 amino acids. The germline CDR1 and CDR2 sequences are SNHLY and FYNNEI. The CDR3 sequence is CASSEWASGSYEQYF. The CDR3 nucleotides read TGTGCCAGCAGTGAGTGGGCTAGCGGGAGCTACGAGCAGTACTTC.

This chain links TRBV11-2 with TRBJ2-3, with TRBD1 matching 9 bases. The CDR3 has 14 residues. The J segment lost 3 bases and the V segment lost 9 bases, leaving 7 bases of the junction unmatched. The V gene's germline CDR1 is SGHAT and CDR2 FQNNGV. The CDR3, as DNA: TGTGCCAGTGGGGACAGGGTCTGGACAGATACGCAGTATTTT. This codes for CASGDRVWTDTQYF.

The chain couples TRBV5-1 to TRBJ2-1; TRBD2 might be the D (5 bases). Germline CDR1 reads SGHRS; CDR2 reads YFSETQ. This CDR3 comprises 17 residues. Between the trimmed V and J ends, which lost 4 bases and 2 bases, there was a span of 19 bases. The CDR3 loop is CASSRMSGPSTYNEQFF. CDR3 DNA sequence: TGCGCCAGCAGCCGGATGAGCGGCCCCTCTACCTACAATGAGCAGTTCTTC.

This clone turned up a few times. V and J are TRBV9 and TRBJ2-2, with TRBD1 identical over 9 bases. The CDR3 is made up of 15 amino acids. The germline V gene has CDR1 SGDLS and CDR2 YYNGEE. V lost 3 bases to trimming and J lost 7 bases; unmatched junction nucleotides: 7. The CDR3 DNA sequence: TGTGCCAGCAGCGCTACAGGGGGCTTTATCGGGGAGCTGTTTTTT. The encoded protein is CASSATGGFIGELFF.

This clone came up once. This chain uses TRBV19 with TRBJ2-2, with 9 bases fitting TRBD1. There are 16 residues in the CDR3. Germline V gene sequence: CDR1 LNHDA, CDR2 SQIVND (reference sequence). V dropped 4 bases and J dropped 2; count of bases not matched to a gene: 5. CDR3 in DNA: TGTGCCAGTAGTAGACGACAGGGGGTAAACACCGGGGAGCTGTTTTTT. Translated: CASSRRQGVNTGELFF. The whole variable domain, filled in from reference TRBV19 and TRBJ2-2, reads DGGITQSPKYLFRKEGQNVTLSCEQNLNHDAMYWYRQDPGQGLRLIYYSQIVNDFQKGDIAEGYSVSREKKESFPLTVTSAQKNPTAFYLCASSRRQGVNTGELFFGEGSRLTVL.

The chain couples TRBV2 to TRBJ1-6; D perhaps matches TRBD1 (6 bases). The CDR3 covers 13 residues. Per the germline V gene, CDR1 is SNHLY and CDR2 is FYNNEI. V was clipped by 7 bases and J by 6 bases, with 10 bases between them. This CDR3 is CASTKGGNSPLHF. The CDR3 nucleotides read TGTGCCAGCACTAAAGGGGGTAATTCACCCCTCCACTTT.

The chain joins TRBV3-1 (or the pseudogene TRBV3-2) to TRBJ1-2; 7 nucleotides line up with TRBD1. The length of the CDR3 is 14 residues. Germline V CDR1 and CDR2: LGHDT, YNNKEL (reference sequence). Trimming cost V 5 bases and J 0 bases; bases outside gene matches: 3. The CDR3 DNA sequence: TGTGCCAGCAGCAGGGGGCTAGCTAACTATGGCTACACCTTC. It specifies CASSRGLANYGYTF.

The J gene is TRBJ2-3, the V gene TRBV3-1 (or the pseudogene TRBV3-2); the D gene is possibly TRBD1 (5 bases). The CDR3 contains 13 residues. CDR1 LGHDT and CDR2 YNNKEL come from the germline V gene (reference sequence). Trimming left V 1 base short and J 6 bases short, with 8 bases between. The CDR3 sequence is CASSQAGSDTQYF. In DNA form, the CDR3 reads TGTGCCAGCAGCCAAGCAGGGTCCGATACGCAGTATTTT.

This clone showed up just once. J is TRBJ2-1 and V is TRBV3-1 (or the pseudogene TRBV3-2), with 10 bases matching TRBD2. CDR1 LGHDT and CDR2 YNNKEL come from the germline V gene (reference sequence). The CDR3 covers 16 residues. The junction had 9 bases not matched to a gene; V was cut back by 5 bases and J by 5 bases. Written as DNA, the CDR3 is TGTGCCAGCAGCTTGGGACTAGCGACACACCACAATGAGCAGTTCTTC. This encodes CASSLGLATHHNEQFF.